The subject of this entry is one TCR beta chain. The antigen is unknown. TCRdb re-called the 5' RACE reads with MiXCR, one entry per CDR3 protein. This repertoire shows fewer than 650,000 distinct CDR3 sequences, around 15% found once; its top ten account for around 8.1%. There are 14 residues in the CDR3. Per germline, CDR1 GTSNPN and CDR2 SVGIG (reference sequence). V lost 3 bases to trimming and J lost 0 bases, with 11 bases between them. These data are taken from a study of T-cell memory formation after mild COVID-19. Study-level findings and limits: Several responding clones turned up in pre-infection memory, indicating that cross-reactive memory may have taken part.

This sequence joins TRBV30 and TRBJ1-1; no clear D. Sequencing input: PBMCs or a T cell subset sorted from them (not recorded which). This receptor was taken from an adult woman who had mild COVID-19 (a few samples of this study predate the infection). Cell type and time point are not known. The CDR3 DNA sequence: TGTGCCTGGAGCGGTCTACTTATGAACACTGAAGCTTTCTTT. The encoded protein is CAWSGLLMNTEAFF. Full variable domain (outside the CDR3, taken from reference TRBV30 and TRBJ1-1): SQTIHQWPATLVQPVGSPLSLECTVEGTSNPNLYWYRQAAGRGLQLLFYSVGIGQISSEVPQNLSASRPQDRQFILSSKKLLLSDSGFYLCAWSGLLMNTEAFFGQGTRLTVV.